Detailed here is one T cell receptor (beta chain). What antigen it recognizes has not been identified. Nothing much larger sits one base from this clone, and base qualities are not available. From the cysteine up to the phenylalanine, the CDR3 has a length of 18 residues. Of the read, only the CDR3 DNA is kept; its 54 bases are in frame from base 1. A distance of 23 bases separates the germline ends of V and J, which lose 2 bases and 4 bases respectively. The 39 donors, aged about 6 to 95 years, were systemically healthy Caucasian individuals from Russia. About 9.6 milliliters of peripheral blood were collected from each donor into EDTA-treated Vacutainer tubes. PBMCs were isolated by Ficoll-Paque density-gradient centrifugation, with at least 6 million obtained per sample. Trizol reagent was used to extract total RNA from the PBMCs, yielding at least 6 micrograms per sample. For every donor, an aliquot of PBMCs went through flow cytometry to measure the percentages of naive CD45RAhigh/CD27high T cells.

Receptor amplification or capture employed 5' RACE. Instrument on record: Illumina HiSeq 2500. A second PCR of about 7 to 12 cycles was run with a J-beta primer mix and a sample-barcoded 5' primer. A template-switch 5' adaptor carrying 12 random nucleotides introduced a unique molecular identifier onto each TCR beta cDNA molecule. Each sample yielded at least 3 million CDR3-containing paired-end reads. The Mint cDNA synthesis kit, primed by a TRBC-specific oligonucleotide, was used to synthesize first-strand cDNA from all RNA. All cDNA was treated with uracil-DNA glycosylase and then went through a first 18-cycle PCR with the universal primers M1SS and BC2_uni_R. Turning to the authors' computational methods: Each sample was normalized by randomly selecting 1 million high-quality reads, each carrying a distinct molecular identifier. Reads sharing molecular identifiers were discarded rather than binned into consensus sequences. MiTCR, run with a Q25 quality threshold and the strictest error-elimination algorithm, handled CDR3 identification, clonotype clustering and error correction. A nonparametric unseen species model using Euler transformation provided a lower-bound estimate of total TCR beta diversity. TCRdb reworked the public reads: Q25 trimming with fastp, MiXCR clone assembly, productive beta chains retained. Each CDR3 protein appears once, grouped with its most common genes and DNA. The V and J calls reflect TCRdb's pipeline rather than the authors' work. The sample profile shows about 1,400,000 distinct CDR3 sequences; almost 60% of them were found once. Clones ranked in the top ten supply 6.5% to 8.5% of the sample.

The source of the sample is a study of blood T cells in healthy people across ages (dated by TCRdb to about 2015). For the study in its entirety: In model experiments, template switching captured roughly one uniquely barcoded TCR beta cDNA molecule for every two T cells. Using deep sequencing normalized with unique cDNA molecular identifiers, the study measured how TCR beta repertoire diversity changes with age. The donors were divided into four age groups: young (average around 15 years), middle-aged (about 40), aged (roughly 66) and long-lived (around 87). To avoid experimental bias, donors of different ages were randomly spread across the sequencing lanes. For two donors (one aged 18 to 29 and one aged 80 or older), the study analyzed two additional independent replicas of 1 million unique cDNA reads from the same blood draw.

The full study reports these points: Compared with the aged group, the long-lived group had more naive CD4+ T cells, fewer expanded clones and increased TCR diversity, suggesting age selection. Because profiling used bulk unsorted PBMCs, naive and antigen-experienced compartments could not be compared conclusively. Observed TCR beta diversity per million T cells fell roughly linearly with age, and a significant reduction was already apparent by age about 43. The CMV infection status of donors was not known, potentially confounding age-related changes in expanded clonotypes. A strong correlation was found between observed TCR beta diversity and the percentage of naive T cells measured by flow cytometry. Total diversity estimates from one million sequenced T cells were considered lower bounds and underestimates.

The sequence was collected from a man aged 18 to 35 in good health. Specimen: blood. The chain is encoded by TRBV12-3 or TRBV12-4 joined to TRBJ1-1; 5 matching bases give a weak D call of TRBD1. The DNA is as follows: TGTGCCAGCAGTTTACCCCTGGGTGAGGGGAGACTTGTCACTGAAGCTTTCTTT. Translation gives CASSLPLGEGRLVTEAFF.